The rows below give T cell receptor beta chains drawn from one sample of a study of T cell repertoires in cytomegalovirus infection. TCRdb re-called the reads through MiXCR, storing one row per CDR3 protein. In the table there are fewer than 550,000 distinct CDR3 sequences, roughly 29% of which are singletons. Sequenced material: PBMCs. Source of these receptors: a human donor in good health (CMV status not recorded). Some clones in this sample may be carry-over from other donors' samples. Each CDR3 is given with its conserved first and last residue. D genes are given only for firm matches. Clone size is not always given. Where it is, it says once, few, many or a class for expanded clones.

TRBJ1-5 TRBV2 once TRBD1 TGTGCCAGCAGGGAAACAGGGGGCCCTCAGCCCCAGCATTTT CASRETGGPQPQHF
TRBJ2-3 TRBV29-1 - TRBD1 TGCAGCTTAGGACAGGTCAGCACAGATACGCAGTATTTT CSLGQVSTDTQYF
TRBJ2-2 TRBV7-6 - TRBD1 TGTGCCAGCAGCCCACGACAGGGTATGGGTTCCGGGGAGCTGTTTTTT CASSPRQGMGSGELFF
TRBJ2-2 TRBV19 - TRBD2 TGTGCCAGTAGCCTGATGGGGGGGGGGGGTAACACCGGGGAGCTGTTTTTT CASSLMGGGGNTGELFF
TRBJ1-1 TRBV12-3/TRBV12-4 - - TGTGCCAGCACCGACCAACTAAACACTGAAGCTTTCTTT CASTDQLNTEAFF
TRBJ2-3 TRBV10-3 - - TGTGCCATCAGTGAGTCTGAAGCGGTTAGCACAGATACGCAGTATTTT CAISESEAVSTDTQYF
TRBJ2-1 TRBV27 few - TGTGCCAGCAGTCCTACAGCTAGCTCCTACAATGAGCAGTTCTTC CASSPTASSYNEQFF
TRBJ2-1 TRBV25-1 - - TGTGCCAGCAGTGAAGCCGGTTTAGCAGGGGACAATGAGCAGTTCTTC CASSEAGLAGDNEQFF
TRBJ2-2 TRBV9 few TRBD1 TGTGCCAGCAGCGCAGGGGGCAGGAACACCGGGGAGCTGTTTTTT CASSAGGRNTGELFF
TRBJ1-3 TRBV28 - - TGTGCCAGCAGTTTATCGGCAGGGAGCTACTCTGGAAACACCATATATTTT CASSLSAGSYSGNTIYF
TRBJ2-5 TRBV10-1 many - TGCGCCAGCAGTGAGAAGGGAGGCTCCCCTTTGCAAGAGACCCAGTACTTC CASSEKGGSPLQETQYF
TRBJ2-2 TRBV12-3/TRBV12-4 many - TGTGCCAGCAGAGCCGGGACACTTCACACCGGGGAGCTGTTTTTT CASRAGTLHTGELFF
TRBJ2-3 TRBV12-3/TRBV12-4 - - TGTGCCAGCAGGCCAATCACTAGGAGCTCGGCAGATACGCAGTATTTT CASRPITRSSADTQYF
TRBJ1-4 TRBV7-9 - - TGTGCCAGCAGCTTATGGGGGGGAGAAAAACTGTTTTTT CASSLWGGEKLFF
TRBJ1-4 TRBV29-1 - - TGCAGCGTTCCGTGGGGGGATGAAAAACTGTTTTTT CSVPWGDEKLFF
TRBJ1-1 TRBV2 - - TGTGCCAGCAGGACAGGTGTGAACACTGAAGCTTTCTTT CASRTGVNTEAFF
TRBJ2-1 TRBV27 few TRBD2 TGTGCCAGCAGTCCAAAGACTAGCGGTCTTTACAATGAGCAGTTCTTC CASSPKTSGLYNEQFF